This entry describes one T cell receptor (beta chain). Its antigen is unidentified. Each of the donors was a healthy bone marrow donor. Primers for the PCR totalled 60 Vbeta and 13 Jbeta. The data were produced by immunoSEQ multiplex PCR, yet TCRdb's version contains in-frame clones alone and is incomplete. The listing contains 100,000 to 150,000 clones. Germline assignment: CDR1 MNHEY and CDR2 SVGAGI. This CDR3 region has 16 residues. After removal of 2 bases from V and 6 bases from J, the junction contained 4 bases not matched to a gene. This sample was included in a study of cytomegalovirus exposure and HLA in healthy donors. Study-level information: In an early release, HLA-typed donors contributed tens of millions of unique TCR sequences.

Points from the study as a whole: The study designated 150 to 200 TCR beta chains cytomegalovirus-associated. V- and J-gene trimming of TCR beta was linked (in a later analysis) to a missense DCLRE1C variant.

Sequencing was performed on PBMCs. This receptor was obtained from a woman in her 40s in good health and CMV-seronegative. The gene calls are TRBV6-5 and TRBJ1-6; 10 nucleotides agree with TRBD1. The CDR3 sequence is CASSYKGQGFNSPLHF. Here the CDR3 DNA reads TGTGCCAGCAGTTACAAGGGACAGGGGTTTAATTCACCCCTCCACTTT.